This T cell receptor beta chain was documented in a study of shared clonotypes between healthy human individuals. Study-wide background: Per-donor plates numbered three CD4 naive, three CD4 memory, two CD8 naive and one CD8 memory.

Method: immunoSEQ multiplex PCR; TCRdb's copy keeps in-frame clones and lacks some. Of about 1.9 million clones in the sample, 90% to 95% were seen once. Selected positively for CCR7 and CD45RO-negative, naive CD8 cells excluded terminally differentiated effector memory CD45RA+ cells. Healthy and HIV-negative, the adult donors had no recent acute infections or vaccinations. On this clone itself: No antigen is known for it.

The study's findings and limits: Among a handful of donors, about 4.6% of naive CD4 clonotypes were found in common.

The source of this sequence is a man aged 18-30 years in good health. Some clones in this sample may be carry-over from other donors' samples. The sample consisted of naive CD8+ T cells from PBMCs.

The CDR3 nucleotides are TGTGCCAGCAGGCCCGAGATAGTGGGGGGCTATGGCTACACCTTC. Residues: CASRPEIVGGYGYTF. The rearrangement uses TRBV28 and TRBJ1-2; D is possibly TRBD1 (5 bases). V gave up 6 bases and J gave up 4 bases, with 18 bases separating them. CDR3 length equals 15 residues. CDR1 and CDR2 (germline): MDHEN, SYDVKM.